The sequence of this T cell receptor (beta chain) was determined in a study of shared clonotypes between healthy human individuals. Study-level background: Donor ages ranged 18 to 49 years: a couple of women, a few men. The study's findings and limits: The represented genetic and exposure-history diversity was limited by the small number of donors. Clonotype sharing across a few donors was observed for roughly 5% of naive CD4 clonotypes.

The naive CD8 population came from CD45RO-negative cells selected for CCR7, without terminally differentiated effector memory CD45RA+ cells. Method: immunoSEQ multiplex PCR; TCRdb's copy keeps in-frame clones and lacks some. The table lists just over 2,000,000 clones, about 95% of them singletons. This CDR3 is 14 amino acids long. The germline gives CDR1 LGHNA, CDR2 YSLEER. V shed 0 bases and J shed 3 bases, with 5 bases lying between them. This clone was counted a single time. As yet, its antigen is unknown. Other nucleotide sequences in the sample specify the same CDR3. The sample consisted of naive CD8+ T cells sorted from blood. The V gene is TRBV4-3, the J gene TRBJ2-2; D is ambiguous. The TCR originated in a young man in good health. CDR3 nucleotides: TGCGCCAGCAGCCAAGACCAGTACACCGGGGAGCTGTTTTTT. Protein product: CASSQDQYTGELFF.